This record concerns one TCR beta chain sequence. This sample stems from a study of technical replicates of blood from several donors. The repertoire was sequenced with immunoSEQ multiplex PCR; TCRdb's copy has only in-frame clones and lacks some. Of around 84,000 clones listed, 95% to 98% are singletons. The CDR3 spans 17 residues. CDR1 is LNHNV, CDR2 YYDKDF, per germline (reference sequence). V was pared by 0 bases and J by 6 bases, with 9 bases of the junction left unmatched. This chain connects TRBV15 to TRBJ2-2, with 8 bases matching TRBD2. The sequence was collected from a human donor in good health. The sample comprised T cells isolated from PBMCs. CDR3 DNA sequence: TGTGCCACCAGCAGAGAACGGGGGGGCGAGAGGGCCGGGGAGCTGTTTTTT. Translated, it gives CATSRERGGERAGELFF.